The sequence of this TCR beta chain was determined in a study of CD8 T cells in ankylosing spondylitis. General study points: Clones linked with disease were CD8+ and fairly uncommon in the peripheral blood.

Unmatched junction bases numbered 6, after V lost 4 bases and J lost 4 bases. The CDR3 is made up of 15 amino acids. Germline CDR1 is MNHEY and CDR2 is SVGAGI. TCRdb reprocessed the 5' RACE reads with MiXCR, giving one entry per CDR3 protein. The sample consists of 250,000 to 350,000 distinct CDR3 sequences, about 20% of them appearing once. The table lists this clonotype with a few counts. The antigen is unknown. The material sequenced was blood, either unsorted or a sorted T cell fraction (not recorded which). The TCR comes from a female donor with ankylosing spondylitis or in good health (not recorded which). The V and J genes are TRBV6-5 and TRBJ1-2, with 10 bases aligning to TRBD1. CDR3 nucleotide sequence: TGTGCCAGCAGTTTGGACAGGGGGGCGGTCTATGGCTACACCTTC. Its translation: CASSLDRGAVYGYTF.